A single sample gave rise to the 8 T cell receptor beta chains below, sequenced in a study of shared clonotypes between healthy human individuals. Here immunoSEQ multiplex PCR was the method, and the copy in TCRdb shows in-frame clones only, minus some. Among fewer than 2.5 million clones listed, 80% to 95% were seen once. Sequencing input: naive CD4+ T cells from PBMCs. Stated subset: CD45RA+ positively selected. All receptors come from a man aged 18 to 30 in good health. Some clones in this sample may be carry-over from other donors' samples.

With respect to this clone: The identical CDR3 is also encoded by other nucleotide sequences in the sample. The CDR3 sequence is CASSLGVAYEQYF. The CDR3 nucleotides read TGTGCCAGCAGCTTGGGGGTAGCCTACGAGCAGTACTTC. The gene calls are TRBV7-9 and TRBJ2-7; D may match TRBD1 or TRBD2 (5 bases each). V shed 3 bases and J shed 2 bases, with 8 bases lying between them. The germline CDR1 and CDR2 sequences are SEHNR and FQNEAQ (reference sequence). The CDR3 spans 13 residues.

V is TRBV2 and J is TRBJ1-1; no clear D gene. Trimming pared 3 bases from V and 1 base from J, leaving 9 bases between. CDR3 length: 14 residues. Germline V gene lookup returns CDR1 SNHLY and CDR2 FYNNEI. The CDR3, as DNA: TGTGCCAGCAGTGATTCGTCAGCGAACACTGAAGCTTTCTTT. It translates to CASSDSSANTEAFF.

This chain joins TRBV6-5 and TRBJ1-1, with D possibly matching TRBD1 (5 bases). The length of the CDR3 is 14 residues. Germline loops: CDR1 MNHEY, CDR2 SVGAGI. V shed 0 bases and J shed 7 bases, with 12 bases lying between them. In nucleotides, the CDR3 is TGTGCCAGCAGTTACTCAGGGGTGAGAATTGAAGCTTTCTTT. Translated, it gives CASSYSGVRIEAFF.

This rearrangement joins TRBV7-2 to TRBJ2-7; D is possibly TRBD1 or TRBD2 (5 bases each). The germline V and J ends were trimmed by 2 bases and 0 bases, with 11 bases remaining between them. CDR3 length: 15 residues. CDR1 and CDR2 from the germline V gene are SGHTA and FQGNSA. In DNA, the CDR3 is TGTGCCAGCAGCTTATCCGGGACGGACTCCTACGAGCAGTACTTC. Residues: CASSLSGTDSYEQYF.

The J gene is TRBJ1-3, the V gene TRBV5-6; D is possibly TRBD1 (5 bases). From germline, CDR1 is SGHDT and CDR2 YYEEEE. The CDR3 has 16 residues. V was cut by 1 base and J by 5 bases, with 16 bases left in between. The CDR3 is CASSLFQGSGRNTIYF. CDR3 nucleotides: TGTGCCAGCAGCTTGTTTCAGGGATCTGGCAGAAACACCATATATTTT.

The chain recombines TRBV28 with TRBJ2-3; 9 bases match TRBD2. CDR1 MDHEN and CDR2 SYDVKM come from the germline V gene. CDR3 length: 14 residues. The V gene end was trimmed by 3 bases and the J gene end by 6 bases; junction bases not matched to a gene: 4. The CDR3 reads CASSFAGGLDTQYF. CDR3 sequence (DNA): TGTGCCAGCAGTTTTGCGGGAGGGTTGGATACGCAGTATTTT.

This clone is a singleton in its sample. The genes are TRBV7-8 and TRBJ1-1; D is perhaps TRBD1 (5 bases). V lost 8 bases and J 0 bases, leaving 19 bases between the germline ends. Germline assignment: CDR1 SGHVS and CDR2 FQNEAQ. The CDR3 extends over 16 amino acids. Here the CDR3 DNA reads TGTGCCAGCTCTAGGTCAGCACAGGCCTTGAACACTGAAGCTTTCTTT. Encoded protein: CASSRSAQALNTEAFF.

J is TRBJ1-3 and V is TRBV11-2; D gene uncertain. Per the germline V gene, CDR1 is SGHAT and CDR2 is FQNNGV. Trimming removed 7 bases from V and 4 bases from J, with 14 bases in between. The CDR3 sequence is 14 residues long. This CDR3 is CASTEIGLGNTIYF. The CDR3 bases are TGTGCCAGCACGGAGATAGGTCTCGGAAACACCATATATTTT.